This T cell receptor beta chain came from a study of blood T cell repertoires in COVID-19. At the level of the study: Sites across the United States, Italy and Spain contributed samples from acute and convalescent COVID-19.

With 4 bases removed from V and 5 bases from J, the gap between germline ends came to 15 bases. The CDR3 has 14 residues. CDR1 SGDLS and CDR2 YYNGEE come from the germline V gene. Participants were aged about 18 to 90 years, lived in over 20 US areas, and enrolled virtually. Participant-reported clinical history was the basis for cohort assignment. This clone was detected only a few times. Original data processing: The assay estimated nucleated cells by amplifying reference gene primers. Generated by immunoSEQ multiplex PCR, the TCRdb table keeps only in-frame clones and is missing some. D and trimming were read from the DNA, whereas the V and J calls and clone size are those reported in that table. Altogether roughly 240,000 clones are present, roughly 88% being singletons, with the ten largest covering 2.5%.

The clonotype comes from a woman aged 40 to 50 with acute COVID-19. The V gene is TRBV9, the J gene TRBJ1-2; a weak D match, TRBD1 (5 bases). The sample consisted of PBMCs or T cells enriched from blood (not recorded which). CDR3 sequence: CASSSRTGDYGYTF. The CDR3 region has the DNA TGTGCCAGCAGCTCCCGGACGGGGGATTATGGCTACACCTTC.